These 15 T cell receptor beta chains share one sample of origin, sequenced in a study of CD8 T cells in Susac syndrome. The RNA input was roughly 0.45 to 1 ug, and it was reverse transcribed with random hexamers. TCRdb used MiXCR to reprocess the immunoSEQ multiplex PCR reads, holding one entry per CDR3 protein. In the table there are roughly 150,000 distinct CDR3 sequences, 95% of which are singletons. The source material was CD8+ T cells from PBMCs. These receptors all stem from a human donor with Susac syndrome.

The rearrangement uses TRBV19 and TRBJ2-7; D possibly corresponds to TRBD1 (6 bases). V was shortened by 1 base and J by 1 base, with 8 bases between the two germline ends. Germline V gives CDR1 LNHDA, CDR2 SQIVND (reference sequence). The CDR3 contains 14 residues. Here the CDR3 reads CASSIGDRSYEQYF. The CDR3 coding sequence is TGTGCCAGTAGTATAGGAGACAGGTCCTACGAGCAGTACTTC.

This rearrangement joins TRBV27 to TRBJ1-1; D gene unclear. Germline values: CDR1 MNHEY, CDR2 SMNVEV (reference sequence). The V and J ends lost 4 bases and 0 bases respectively, with 9 bases between them. This CDR3 has 14 residues. CDR3 loop: CASSYTPLNTEAFF. Written as DNA, the CDR3 is TGTGCCAGCAGTTATACACCTTTGAACACTGAAGCTTTCTTT.

The gene calls are TRBV20-1 and TRBJ1-3; 11 bases line up with TRBD1. With V trimmed by 3 bases and J by 1 base, 14 bases remained unmatched. This CDR3 is built from 19 residues. Germline CDR1 reads DFQATT; CDR2 reads SNEGSKA (reference sequence). This CDR3 is CSASRIPGQGVNSGNTIYF. The CDR3 region has the DNA TGCAGTGCTAGCAGAATACCGGGACAGGGGGTGAATTCTGGAAACACCATATATTTT.

The V call is TRBV7-3, the J call TRBJ2-2; 10 nucleotides match TRBD1. Germline V gene sequence: CDR1 SGHTA, CDR2 FQGTGA. The CDR3 has 15 amino acids. J was trimmed by 8 bases and V by 5 bases; bases with no gene match: 8. This CDR3 reads CASSQDGTGVGELFF. In DNA form, the CDR3 reads TGTGCCAGCAGCCAAGACGGGACAGGGGTTGGGGAGCTGTTTTTT.

The rearrangement links TRBV27 to TRBJ2-5; D is unresolved. The germline V gene encodes CDR1 MNHEY and CDR2 SMNVEV (reference sequence). The V gene lost 5 bases and the J gene lost 4 bases, with 11 bases spanning the gap. This CDR3 region has 13 residues. The CDR3 sequence: CASSVDLGETQYF. The DNA of the CDR3 is TGTGCCAGCAGTGTCGACCTGGGAGAGACCCAGTACTTC.

This chain connects TRBV3-1 to TRBJ2-1, with TRBD2 identical over 10 bases. The germline V gene encodes CDR1 LGHDT and CDR2 YNNKEL (reference sequence). The CDR3 runs 17 residues. V dropped 1 base and J dropped 9; count of bases not matched to a gene: 12. CDR3 nucleotide sequence: TGTGCCAGCAGCCAAGCAGATCTAGCGGGAGTTAACGTTGAGCAGTTCTTC. This sequence encodes CASSQADLAGVNVEQFF.

The chain has TRBV27 and TRBJ2-2; D possibly corresponds to TRBD2 (5 bases). Germline V CDR1 and CDR2: MNHEY, SMNVEV (reference sequence). CDR3 length: 15 residues. Trimming pared 3 bases from V and 0 bases from J, leaving 8 bases between. Written as DNA, the CDR3 is TGTGCCAGCAGTTTGAGCGGATCGAACACCGGGGAGCTGTTTTTT. Translation: CASSLSGSNTGELFF.

The CDR3 region is CASSWGQGANEQYF. The CDR3 region has the DNA TGTGCCAGCAGCTGGGGACAGGGGGCCAACGAGCAGTACTTC. The rearrangement links TRBV5-6 to TRBJ2-7; 12 positions agree with TRBD1. Germline assignment: CDR1 SGHDT and CDR2 YYEEEE. V trimming: 3 bases; J trimming: 5 bases; junction bases outside the gene matches: 3. The CDR3 runs 14 residues.

This chain connects TRBV29-1 to TRBJ1-1, with 8 bases matching TRBD1. In germline, CDR1 is SQVTM, CDR2 ANQGSEA. V dropped 4 bases and J dropped 1; count of bases not matched to a gene: 5. CDR3 length: 14 residues. CDR3 nucleotides: TGCAGCGTTGTCCGGACAGGGCAGAACACTGAAGCTTTCTTT. This sequence encodes CSVVRTGQNTEAFF.

CDR3 DNA: TGTGCCAGCAGTTACAGGGGGCCCACAGATACGCAGTATTTT. This gives the protein CASSYRGPTDTQYF. The V gene is TRBV6-5, the J gene TRBJ2-3, with 7 bases that match TRBD1. The length of the CDR3 is 14 residues. V dropped 2 bases and J dropped 2; count of bases not matched to a gene: 1. The V gene's germline CDR1 is MNHEY and CDR2 SVGAGI.

The chain employs TRBV14 and TRBJ1-4, with D uncertain. CDR3 length equals 13 residues. Germline loops: CDR1 SGHDN, CDR2 FVKESK. V shed 2 bases and J shed 8 bases, with 9 bases lying between them. CDR3 in amino acids: CASSQLAPEKLFF. The CDR3 nucleotides are TGTGCCAGCAGCCAATTAGCCCCAGAAAAACTGTTTTTT.

The chain recombines TRBV29-1 with TRBJ1-4; a possible D gene is TRBD1 (5 bases). The CDR3 is made up of 13 amino acids. V lost 7 bases, J lost 0 bases, and 9 bases lay in between. Per the germline V gene, CDR1 is SQVTM and CDR2 is ANQGSEA. CDR3 DNA sequence: TGCAGCGGCGGACAAGCAACTAATGAAAAACTGTTTTTT. It encodes CSGGQATNEKLFF. The full variable domain, completed using reference TRBV29-1 and TRBJ1-4, is SAVISQKPSRDICQRGTSLTIQCQVDSQVTMMFWYRQQPGQSLTLIATANQGSEATYESGFVIDKFPISRPNLTFSTLTVSNMSPEDSSIYLCSGGQATNEKLFFGSGTQLSVL.

This chain connects TRBV19 to TRBJ2-7; TRBD2 matches 8 bases. Unmatched junction bases numbered 8, after V lost 3 bases and J lost 7 bases. Germline V CDR1 and CDR2: LNHDA, SQIVND (reference sequence). This CDR3 has 14 amino acids. Here the CDR3 reads CASSIRGLAGEQYF. The CDR3 coding sequence is TGTGCCAGTAGTATCCGAGGACTAGCTGGAGAGCAGTACTTC.

The gene calls are TRBV11-2 and TRBJ2-1; 7 bases match TRBD2. The CDR3 sequence is 16 residues long. V dropped 5 bases and J dropped 7; count of bases not matched to a gene: 14. Looked up from germline, CDR1 is SGHAT and CDR2 is FQNNGV. CDR3 sequence reads: CASSRTLAETTNEQFF. CDR3 in DNA: TGTGCCAGCAGCAGAACCCTAGCGGAGACTACAAATGAGCAGTTCTTC.

The chain recombines TRBV7-9 with TRBJ2-2; D gene ambiguous. The CDR3 contains 13 residues. V was cut by 7 bases and J by 4 bases, with 10 bases left in between. The germline gives CDR1 SEHNR, CDR2 FQNEAQ (reference sequence). For the CDR3, the DNA is TGTGCCAGCAACGACGAGATCACCGGGGAGCTGTTTTTT. Amino acid sequence: CASNDEITGELFF.